The next 13 T cell receptor beta chains were all read from a single sample in a study of blood T cell repertoires in COVID-19. TCRdb's table, derived via immunoSEQ multiplex PCR, lists solely in-frame clones and lacks some. The repertoire holds some 240,000 clones, with 80% to 90% as singletons. Sequences were obtained from peripheral blood. Receptor source: a man in his forties or fifties with active or convalescent COVID-19.

To note about this clone: The sample has other DNA sequences that encode this CDR3 too. V usage is TRBV2 and J usage is TRBJ2-3; D is unresolved. V was cut by 3 bases and J by 0 bases, with 4 bases left in between. This CDR3 has 13 residues. Looked up from germline, CDR1 is SNHLY and CDR2 is FYNNEI. CDR3 region: CASSDLSTDTQYF. The CDR3 DNA reads as TGTGCCAGCAGTGACCTAAGCACAGATACGCAGTATTTT. The whole variable domain, filled in from reference TRBV2 and TRBJ2-3, reads EPEVTQTPSHQVTQMGQEVILRCVPISNHLYFYWYRQILGQKVEFLVSFYNNEISEKSEIFDDQFSVERPDGSNFTLKIRSTKLEDSAMYFCASSDLSTDTQYFGPGTRLTVL.

The chain recombines TRBV27 with TRBJ1-6; TRBD1 matches at 7 bases. The CDR3 is 13 amino acids. The germline V gene encodes CDR1 MNHEY and CDR2 SMNVEV (reference sequence). V lost 6 bases and J lost 9; bases outside the gene matches: 5. CDR3 DNA sequence: TGTGCCAGCAGCTTCAACAGGGGTTCACCCCTCCACTTT. Amino acid sequence: CASSFNRGSPLHF.

This clone was seen only once. The CDR3 region is CASSTGTGNTEAFF. CDR3 coding DNA: TGCGCCAGCAGTACCGGGACAGGCAACACTGAAGCTTTCTTT. This chain uses TRBV5-1 with TRBJ1-1, with TRBD1 matching 8 bases. Germline-derived CDR1 and CDR2 are SGHRS and YFSETQ. The ends lost 5 bases at V and 2 bases at J; junction bases unmatched: 5. The CDR3 spans 14 residues.

The chain combines TRBV28 with TRBJ1-5; tentatively, D is TRBD1 (5 bases). Germline loops: CDR1 MDHEN, CDR2 SYDVKM. The ends were cut back, 5 bases at V and 6 bases at J, with 17 bases in the middle. The length of the CDR3 is 15 residues. The CDR3 here is CASSLTPLRGQPQHF. Here the CDR3 DNA reads TGTGCCAGCAGTCTAACACCTTTAAGGGGTCAGCCCCAGCATTTT.

This chain joins TRBV5-1 and TRBJ1-2; TRBD1 agrees at 11 bases. The junction had 4 bases not matched to a gene; V was cut back by 4 bases and J by 5 bases. Germline CDR1 is SGHRS and CDR2 is YFSETQ. The CDR3 is 14 residues long. CDR3 nucleotide sequence: TGCGCCAGCAGCGCGGGACAGGGGGGATATGGCTACACCTTC. It encodes CASSAGQGGYGYTF.

This chain uses TRBV12-3 or TRBV12-4 with TRBJ2-7; D remains ambiguous. CDR3 length equals 11 residues. V lost 3 bases and J lost 3, with 3 bases in between. CDR3 sequence: CASSFFYEQYF. The CDR3 DNA follows: TGTGCCAGCAGTTTCTTCTACGAGCAGTACTTC.

For this clone: In this CDR3 the conserved last residue, phenylalanine or tryptophan, is missing, so a read error is likely. No DNA is shown, since the ends of the CDR3 on it are uncertain; the CDR3 is the one TCRdb lists. The chain is built from TRBV9 and TRBJ2-7; TRBD2, the D gene given by the table, was not confirmed from the DNA. CDR1 and CDR2 (germline): SGDLS, YYNGEE. The CDR3 contains 19 residues when both ends are counted. CDR3 amino acids: CASSVDRTGTSGPLPPISL.

The chain recombines TRBV7-2 with TRBJ1-1; D is perhaps TRBD1 (5 bases). The CDR3 is 13 residues long. Germline V lookup: CDR1 SGHTA, CDR2 FQGNSA. Trimming took 1 base from V and 6 from J, leaving 9 bases between them. This chain's CDR3 is CASSLVDTAEAFF. The CDR3 nucleotides read TGTGCCAGCAGCTTAGTGGACACGGCTGAAGCTTTCTTT. The full variable domain, its missing parts supplied by reference TRBV7-2 and TRBJ1-1, is GAGVSQSPSNKVTEKGKDVELRCDPISGHTALYWYRQSLGQGLEFLIYFQGNSAPDKSGLPSDRFSAERTGGSVSTLTIQRTQQEDSAVYLCASSLVDTAEAFFGQGTRLTVV.

The chain joins TRBV5-1 to TRBJ2-1; TRBD1 is a possible D gene (6 bases). Deletions cut 1 base from V and 10 bases from J, with 15 bases between. The germline V gene encodes CDR1 SGHRS and CDR2 YFSETQ. This CDR3 has 14 residues. CDR3 protein: CASSLMTGLKEQFF. In DNA form, the CDR3 reads TGCGCCAGCAGCTTGATGACAGGCCTCAAAGAGCAGTTCTTC.

This rearrangement joins TRBV7-6 to TRBJ2-1; D gene unclear. This CDR3 region has 11 residues. The germline V and J ends were trimmed by 5 bases and 7 bases, with 6 bases remaining between them. From germline, CDR1 is SGHVS and CDR2 FNYEAQ. The CDR3 reads CASSRYNEQFF. As DNA, the CDR3 is TGTGCCAGCAGCCGTTATAATGAGCAGTTCTTC.

The rearrangement uses TRBV29-1 and TRBJ1-4; D remains ambiguous. The CDR3 covers 13 residues. Germline V gives CDR1 SQVTM, CDR2 ANQGSEA. V was pared by 6 bases and J by 0 bases, with 8 bases between. CDR3 residues: CSVLRATNEKLFF. In DNA, the CDR3 is TGCAGCGTCTTAAGAGCAACTAATGAAAAACTGTTTTTT.

This clone was detected a few times. The chain carries TRBV7-2 and TRBJ1-1, with D tentatively TRBD1 (6 bases). The CDR3 is 13 amino acids. CDR1 SGHTA and CDR2 FQGNSA come from the germline V gene. The V end was cut by 6 bases, the J end by 1 base, with 9 bases between. The CDR3 bases are TGTGCCAGCAGTAAACAGGGGAACACTGAAGCTTTCTTT. Its protein product is CASSKQGNTEAFF. Full variable domain (missing parts from reference TRBV7-2 and TRBJ1-1): GAGVSQSPSNKVTEKGKDVELRCDPISGHTALYWYRQSLGQGLEFLIYFQGNSAPDKSGLPSDRFSAERTGGSVSTLTIQRTQQEDSAVYLCASSKQGNTEAFFGQGTRLTVV.

This clone was detected only once. V gene TRBV5-1 combines with J gene TRBJ2-3, with D tentatively TRBD1 (6 bases). Germline lookup yields CDR1 SGHRS and CDR2 YFSETQ. V lost 1 base to trimming and J lost 2 bases, with 17 bases between them. This CDR3 contains 17 residues. The CDR3 DNA reads as TGCGCCAGCAGCTTGTGGGCCTCCGGGACAAACACAGATACGCAGTATTTT. Protein: CASSLWASGTNTDTQYF.